The 5 T cell receptor beta chains in this list originate from one sample, sequenced in a study of blood T cell repertoires in COVID-19. Profiled with immunoSEQ multiplex PCR; TCRdb holds only in-frame clones, not every one. The sample contains tens of thousands of clones, roughly 85% of which appear only once. Source material: peripheral blood. These receptors came from a man in his 60s with active or convalescent COVID-19.

This clone showed up just a few times. V is TRBV5-4 and J is TRBJ2-2; D is unresolved. V was pared by 6 bases and J by 0 bases, with 15 bases between. The CDR3 loop spans 16 amino acids. Germline-derived CDR1 and CDR2 are SGHNT and YYREEE (reference sequence). The CDR3 reads CASTPAQLANTGELFF. CDR3 bases: TGTGCCAGCACTCCCGCCCAGCTAGCGAACACCGGGGAGCTGTTTTTT.

This sequence joins TRBV5-1 and TRBJ2-3; 8 bases fit TRBD1. In germline, CDR1 is SGHRS, CDR2 YFSETQ. V trimming: 3 bases; J trimming: 3 bases; junction bases outside the gene matches: 12. CDR3 size: 17 residues. The CDR3 here is CASSSARTGFGTDTQYF. In DNA, the CDR3 is TGCGCCAGCAGCTCCGCCCGGACAGGGTTTGGAACAGATACGCAGTATTTT.

CDR3 loop: CASSLAPSGGKETQYF. The CDR3 nucleotides are TGTGCCAGCAGCTTAGCTCCTAGCGGGGGGAAAGAGACCCAGTACTTC. This rearrangement joins TRBV7-6 to TRBJ2-5, with 11 bases that match TRBD2. Germline lookup yields CDR1 SGHVS and CDR2 FNYEAQ. The V and J ends lost 0 bases and 3 bases, in that order; junction bases with no gene match: 3. The CDR3 is 16 residues long.

The CDR3 reads CASSHRELNQPQHF. The DNA of the CDR3 is TGTGCCAGCAGTCACAGGGAGCTGAATCAGCCCCAGCATTTT. The chain uses TRBV6-2 or TRBV6-3 and TRBJ1-5; perhaps TRBD1 as D (6 bases). The germline V gene has CDR1 MNHEY and CDR2 SVGEGT. The CDR3 is made up of 14 amino acids. V gave up 5 bases and J gave up 4 bases, with 12 bases separating them.

The V call is TRBV5-1, the J call TRBJ1-6; TRBD1 might be the D (6 bases). Germline assignment: CDR1 SGHRS and CDR2 YFSETQ. The V and J ends lost 3 bases and 0 bases respectively, with 10 bases between them. CDR3 length: 16 residues. The CDR3 spells CASSSGQHSYNSPLHF. The CDR3 coding sequence is TGCGCCAGCAGCTCCGGACAGCACTCCTATAATTCACCCCTCCACTTT.